Listed below are T cell receptor beta chains from one sample, sequenced in a study of T cell repertoires in cytomegalovirus infection. TCRdb processed the reads anew with MiXCR; each CDR3 protein has one entry. The sample yields some 440,000 distinct CDR3 sequences, approximately 31% seen once. The sample consisted of PBMCs. These receptor sequences come from a human donor in good health (CMV status not recorded). Some clones in this sample may be carry-over from other donors' samples. Each CDR3 is given with its conserved first and last residue. The order of the fields is clone size, V gene, J gene, D gene, CDR3 DNA, CDR3 protein. A D gene is named only where the DNA matches it firmly. Clone sizes are given selectively: once, few, many, or a class where the clone is expanded.

>few|TRBV6-6|TRBJ1-5|TRBD1
TGTGCCAGCGGGGGACAGGGAATTAGTCAGCCCCAGCATTTT
CASGGQGISQPQHF
>few|TRBV12-3/TRBV12-4|TRBJ1-5|TRBD1
TGTGCCAGCAGTGCCTGGACAGGGGGGGGTTATAGCAATCAGCCCCAGCATTTT
CASSAWTGGGYSNQPQHF
>few|TRBV12-3/TRBV12-4|TRBJ2-1|-
TGTGCCAGCAGTACCTTCGGACGGGTTGTCCATGAGCAGTTCTTC
CASSTFGRVVHEQFF
>-|TRBV4-2|TRBJ2-6|-
TGTGCCAGCAGCCAGGGTGGCAATACAATCTCTGGGGCCAACGTCCTGACTTTC
CASSQGGNTISGANVLTF
>-|TRBV14|TRBJ2-6|-
TGTGCCAGCAGCCAAGAGGGACGGTACTCTGGGGCCAACGTCCTGACTTTC
CASSQEGRYSGANVLTF
>few|TRBV15|TRBJ1-5|TRBD1
TGTGCCACTAAGCCGACAGGGTATAGCAATCAGCCCCAGCATTTT
CATKPTGYSNQPQHF
>many|TRBV7-8|TRBJ2-7|-
TGTGCCAGCAGCTCCAGGGGGGCCGGACAGGACCACGAGCAGTACTTC
CASSSRGAGQDHEQYF
>-|TRBV20-1|TRBJ2-1|TRBD2
TGCAGTGCTGAATCTAGCGGGGGTTACAATGAGCAGTTCTTC
CSAESSGGYNEQFF
>few|TRBV6-2/TRBV6-3|TRBJ2-3|-
TGTGCCAGCAAACGACCTATAGGGACAGATACGCAGTATTTT
CASKRPIGTDTQYF
>many|TRBV7-2|TRBJ2-3|TRBD1
TGTGCCAGCAGCTTAAATAACAGGGGTGATACGCAGTATTTT
CASSLNNRGDTQYF
>many|TRBV7-2|TRBJ2-3|-
TGTGCCAGCAGCTCATATCTAGCGGATACGCAGTATTTT
CASSSYLADTQYF
>-|TRBV28|TRBJ1-3|-
TGTGCCAGCAAGAGGGTGGGGTCAGGACAAACTGGAAACACCATATATTTT
CASKRVGSGQTGNTIYF
>-|TRBV6-2/TRBV6-3|TRBJ2-1|-
TGTGCCAGCAGTTACTCGCCCGGGACTGGGGGCAATGAGCAGTTCTTC
CASSYSPGTGGNEQFF
>-|TRBV12-3/TRBV12-4|TRBJ1-1|TRBD1
TGTGCCAGCAGCCCTATCGGACAGGGGGCCGACACTGAAGCTTTCTTT
CASSPIGQGADTEAFF
>-|TRBV6-6|TRBJ2-1|TRBD1
TGTGCCAGCCTGCATGGGCCTCCACAGGGGGCCTACAATGAGCAGTTCTTC
CASLHGPPQGAYNEQFF
>once|TRBV29-1|TRBJ1-2|-
TGCAGCGTTGAAAAAAGATACCATGGCTACACCTTC
CSVEKRYHGYTF
>-|TRBV19|TRBJ1-1|-
TGTGCCAGTAGACTCTGGGACACTGAAGCTTTCTTT
CASRLWDTEAFF
>few|TRBV12-5|TRBJ1-5|-
TGTGCTAGTGGCCAGGACAGACGCAATCAGCCCCAGCATTTT
CASGQDRRNQPQHF
>few|TRBV7-6|TRBJ1-2|TRBD1
TGTGCCTCGGGAGGACAGGGGAGCTATGGCTACACCTTC
CASGGQGSYGYTF
>few|TRBV6-6|TRBJ2-5|TRBD1
TGTGCCAGCACTATATCGAAACCGGGACAGAAACAAGAGACCCAGTACTTC
CASTISKPGQKQETQYF
>-|TRBV7-3|TRBJ1-5|-
TGTGCCAGCAGCTCCCCCGGTCGGGGGCCCGTTCCACTACTAGATCAGCCCCAGCATTTT
CASSSPGRGPVPLLDQPQHF
>-|TRBV6-6|TRBJ1-5|-
TGTGCCAGCAGTGACAGCCCATCCCAGCCCCAGCATTTT
CASSDSPSQPQHF
>many|TRBV7-8|TRBJ1-4|TRBD1
TGTGCCAGCAGCAAGGGACAGGGGATTTCTAATGAAAAACTGTTTTTT
CASSKGQGISNEKLFF
>few|TRBV19|TRBJ1-2|-
TGTGCCAGTCGGACCCCATACTATGGCTACACCTTC
CASRTPYYGYTF
>-|TRBV6-6|TRBJ2-2|TRBD2
TGTGCCAGCAGTTATAAGCGGGGGACGAACACCGGGGAGCTGTTTTTT
CASSYKRGTNTGELFF
>-|TRBV19|TRBJ1-5|TRBD1
TGTGCCAGTAGTCTGACAGGGGTATACGGCAATCAGCCCCAGCATTTT
CASSLTGVYGNQPQHF
>few|TRBV5-6|TRBJ1-6|-
TGTGCCAGCAGCTGGCGGCGATGGGATGGGACACCCCTCCACTTT
CASSWRRWDGTPLHF
>-|TRBV24-1|TRBJ2-7|-
TGTGCCACCAGTGATTTAAGAAGGGACGAGCAGTACTTC
CATSDLRRDEQYF
>few|TRBV20-1|TRBJ1-1|-
TGCAGTGCTAGAGGTAGTGAAAACACTGAAGCTTTCTTT
CSARGSENTEAFF